This T cell receptor (beta chain) came from a study of T cell repertoires in cytomegalovirus infection. V lost 4 bases to trimming and J lost 4 bases, with 16 bases between them. The germline CDR1 and CDR2 sequences are SGHVS and FNYEAQ. This CDR3 contains 15 residues. TCRdb called the reads again in MiXCR, with one record for every CDR3 protein. The data show approximately 730,000 distinct CDR3 sequences, with 25% to 35% seen just once and about 12% held by the top ten. This clonotype was observed at least ten times. Its target is not known. The rearrangement links TRBV7-6 to TRBJ2-5; TRBD2 is a possible D gene (6 bases). The material was cultured CD8+ T cells from PBMCs, obtained from culture after CMV antigen stimulation. The sequence was collected from a human donor in good health (CMV status not recorded). Some clones in this sample may be carry-over from other donors' samples. The CDR3, as DNA: TGTGCCAGCAGCTCATCTGGGGGACTCCTAGAGACCCAGTACTTC. Translation gives CASSSSGGLLETQYF.